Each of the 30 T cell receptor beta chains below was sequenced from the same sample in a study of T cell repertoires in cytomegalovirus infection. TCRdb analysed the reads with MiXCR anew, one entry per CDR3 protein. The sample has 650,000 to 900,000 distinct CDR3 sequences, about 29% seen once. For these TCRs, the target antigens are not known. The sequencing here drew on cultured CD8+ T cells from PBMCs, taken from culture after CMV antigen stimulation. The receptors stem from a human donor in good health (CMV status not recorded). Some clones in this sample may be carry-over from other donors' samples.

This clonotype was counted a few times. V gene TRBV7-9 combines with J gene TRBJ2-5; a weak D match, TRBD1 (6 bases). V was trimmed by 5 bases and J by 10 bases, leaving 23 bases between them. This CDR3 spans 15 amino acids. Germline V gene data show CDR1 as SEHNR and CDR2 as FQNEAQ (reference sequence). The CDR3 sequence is CASSPQEQGKRIQYF. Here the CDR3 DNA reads TGTGCCAGCAGCCCCCAGGAACAGGGAAAGAGGATCCAGTACTTC. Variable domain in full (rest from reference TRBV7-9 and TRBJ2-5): DTGVSQNPRHKITKRGQNVTFRCDPISEHNRLYWYRQTLGQGPEFLTYFQNEAQLEKSRLLSDRFSAERPKGSFSTLEIQRTEQGDSAMYLCASSPQEQGKRIQYFGPGTRLLVL.

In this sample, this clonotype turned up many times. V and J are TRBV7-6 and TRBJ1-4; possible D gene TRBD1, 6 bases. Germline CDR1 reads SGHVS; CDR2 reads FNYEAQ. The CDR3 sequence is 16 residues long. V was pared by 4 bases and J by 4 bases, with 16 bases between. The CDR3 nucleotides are TGTGCCAGCAGCTCTCCTACAGGACAGTTTAATGAAAAACTGTTTTTT. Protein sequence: CASSSPTGQFNEKLFF.

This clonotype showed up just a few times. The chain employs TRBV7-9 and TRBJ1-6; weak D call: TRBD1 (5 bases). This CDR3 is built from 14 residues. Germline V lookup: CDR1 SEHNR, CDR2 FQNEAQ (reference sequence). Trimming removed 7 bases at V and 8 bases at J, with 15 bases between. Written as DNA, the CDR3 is TGTGCCAGCACCCCGACAGTTGATCATTCACCCCTCCACTTT. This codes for CASTPTVDHSPLHF. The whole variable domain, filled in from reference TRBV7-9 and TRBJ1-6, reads DTGVSQNPRHKITKRGQNVTFRCDPISEHNRLYWYRQTLGQGPEFLTYFQNEAQLEKSRLLSDRFSAERPKGSFSTLEIQRTEQGDSAMYLCASTPTVDHSPLHFGNGTRLTVT.

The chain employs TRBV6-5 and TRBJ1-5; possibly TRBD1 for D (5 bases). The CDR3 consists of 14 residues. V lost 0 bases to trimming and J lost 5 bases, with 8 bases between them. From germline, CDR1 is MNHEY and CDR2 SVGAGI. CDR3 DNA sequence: TGTGCCAGCAGTTACTCGACGGGGGATCAGCCCCAGCATTTT. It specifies CASSYSTGDQPQHF.

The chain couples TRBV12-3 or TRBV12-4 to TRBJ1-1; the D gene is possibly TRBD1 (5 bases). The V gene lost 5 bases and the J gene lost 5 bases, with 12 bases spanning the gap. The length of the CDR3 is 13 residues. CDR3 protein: CASSRGWGTEAFF. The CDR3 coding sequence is TGTGCCAGCAGTCGAGGTTGGGGGACTGAAGCTTTCTTT.

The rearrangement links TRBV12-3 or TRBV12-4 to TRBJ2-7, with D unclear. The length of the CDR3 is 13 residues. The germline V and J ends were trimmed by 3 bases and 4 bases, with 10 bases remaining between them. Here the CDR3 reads CASSFSFGYEQYF. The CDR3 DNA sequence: TGTGCCAGCAGTTTCAGCTTCGGGTACGAGCAGTACTTC.

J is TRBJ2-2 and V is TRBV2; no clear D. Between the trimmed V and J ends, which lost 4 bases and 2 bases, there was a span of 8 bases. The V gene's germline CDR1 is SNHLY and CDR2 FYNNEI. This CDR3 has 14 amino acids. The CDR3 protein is CASSGSTNTGELFF. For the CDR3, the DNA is TGTGCCAGCAGTGGCTCTACCAACACCGGGGAGCTGTTTTTT.

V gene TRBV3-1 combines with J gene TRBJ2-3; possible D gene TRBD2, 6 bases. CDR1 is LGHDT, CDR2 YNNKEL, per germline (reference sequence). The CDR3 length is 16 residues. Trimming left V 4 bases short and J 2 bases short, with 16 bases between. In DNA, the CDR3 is TGTGCCAGCAGCCCCGTCCGAGAGCGGGCCACAGATACGCAGTATTTT. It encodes CASSPVRERATDTQYF.

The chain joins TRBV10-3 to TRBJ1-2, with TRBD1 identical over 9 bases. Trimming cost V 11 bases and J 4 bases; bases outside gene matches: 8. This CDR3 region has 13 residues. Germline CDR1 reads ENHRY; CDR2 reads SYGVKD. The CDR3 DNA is TGTGCCCTACACAGGGGGCCGAGCTATGGCTACACCTTC. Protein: CALHRGPSYGYTF.

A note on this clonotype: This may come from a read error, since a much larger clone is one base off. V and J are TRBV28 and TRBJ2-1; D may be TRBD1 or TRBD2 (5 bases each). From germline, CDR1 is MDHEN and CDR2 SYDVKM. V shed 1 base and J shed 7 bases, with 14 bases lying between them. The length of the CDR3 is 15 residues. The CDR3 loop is CASSLYGAPRNEQFF. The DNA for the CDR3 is TGTGCCAGCAGTTTATACGGGGCGCCCCGGAATGAGCAGTTCTTC.

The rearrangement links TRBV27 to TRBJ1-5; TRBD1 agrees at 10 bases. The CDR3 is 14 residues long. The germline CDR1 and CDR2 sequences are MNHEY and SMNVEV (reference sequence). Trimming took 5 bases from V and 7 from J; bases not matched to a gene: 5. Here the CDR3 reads CASSTTGQGQPQHF. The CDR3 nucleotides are TGTGCCAGCAGTACCACGGGACAGGGGCAGCCCCAGCATTTT.

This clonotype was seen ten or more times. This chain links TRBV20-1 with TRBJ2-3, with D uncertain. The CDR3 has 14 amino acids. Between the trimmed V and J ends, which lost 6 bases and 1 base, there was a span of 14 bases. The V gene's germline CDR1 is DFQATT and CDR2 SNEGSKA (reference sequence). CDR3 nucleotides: TGCAGTGCCCCCAGAGCGATGGGCACAGATACGCAGTATTTT. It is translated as CSAPRAMGTDTQYF.

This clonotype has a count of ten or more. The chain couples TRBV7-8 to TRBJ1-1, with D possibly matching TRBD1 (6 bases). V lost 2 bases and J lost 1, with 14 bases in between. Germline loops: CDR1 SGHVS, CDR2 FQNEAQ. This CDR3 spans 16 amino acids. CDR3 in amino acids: CASSLYRQGPNTEAFF. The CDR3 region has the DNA TGTGCCAGCAGCTTATATCGCCAGGGGCCGAACACTGAAGCTTTCTTT.

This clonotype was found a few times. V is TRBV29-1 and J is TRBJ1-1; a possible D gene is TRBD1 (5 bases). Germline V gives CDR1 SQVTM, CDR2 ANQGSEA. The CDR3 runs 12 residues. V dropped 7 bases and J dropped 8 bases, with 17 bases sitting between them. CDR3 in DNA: TGCAGCGCTACGGGACTTAGCGGGGAAGCTTTCTTT. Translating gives CSATGLSGEAFF.

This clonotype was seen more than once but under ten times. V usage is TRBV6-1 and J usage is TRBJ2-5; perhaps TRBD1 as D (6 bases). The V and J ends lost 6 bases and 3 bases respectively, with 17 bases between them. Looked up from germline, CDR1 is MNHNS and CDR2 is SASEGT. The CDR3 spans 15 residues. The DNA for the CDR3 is TGTGCCAGCAGCCCCCTGGACAGCTTGGAAGAGACCCAGTACTTC. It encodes CASSPLDSLEETQYF.

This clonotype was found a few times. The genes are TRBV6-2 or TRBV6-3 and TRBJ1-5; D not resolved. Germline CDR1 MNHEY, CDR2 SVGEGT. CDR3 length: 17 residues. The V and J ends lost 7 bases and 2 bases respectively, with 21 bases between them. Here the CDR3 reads CASNTSGRGRGNQPQHF. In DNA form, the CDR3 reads TGTGCCAGCAACACCTCCGGCCGGGGAAGAGGCAATCAGCCCCAGCATTTT.

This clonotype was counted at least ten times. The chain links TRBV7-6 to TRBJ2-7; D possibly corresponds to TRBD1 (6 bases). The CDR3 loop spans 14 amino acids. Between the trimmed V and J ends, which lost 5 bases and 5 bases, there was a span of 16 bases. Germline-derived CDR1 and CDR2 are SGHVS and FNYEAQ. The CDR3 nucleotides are TGTGCCAGCAGCCCAGGACAGAAACCCCACGAGCAGTACGTC. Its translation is CASSPGQKPHEQYV.

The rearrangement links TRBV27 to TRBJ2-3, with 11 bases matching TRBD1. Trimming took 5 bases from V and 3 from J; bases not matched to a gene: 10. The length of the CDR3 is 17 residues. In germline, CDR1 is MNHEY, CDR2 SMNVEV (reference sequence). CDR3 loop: CASSLLWTGGATDTQYF. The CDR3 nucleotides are TGTGCCAGCAGTCTCCTTTGGACAGGGGGCGCGACAGATACGCAGTATTTT.

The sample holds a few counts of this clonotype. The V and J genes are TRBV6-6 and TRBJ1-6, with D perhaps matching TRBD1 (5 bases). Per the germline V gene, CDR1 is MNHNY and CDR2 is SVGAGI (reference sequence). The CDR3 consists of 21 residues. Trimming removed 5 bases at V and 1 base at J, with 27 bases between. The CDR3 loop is CASSNGAPRGPEGSYNSPLHF. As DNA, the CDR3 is TGTGCCAGCAGTAACGGGGCACCCCGGGGACCAGAAGGGTCCTATAATTCACCCCTCCACTTT.

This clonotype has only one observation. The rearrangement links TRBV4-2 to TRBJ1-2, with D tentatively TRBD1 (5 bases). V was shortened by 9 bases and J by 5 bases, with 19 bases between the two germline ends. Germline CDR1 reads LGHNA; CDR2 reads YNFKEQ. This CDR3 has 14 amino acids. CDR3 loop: CASEPGHESYGYTF. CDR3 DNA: TGTGCCAGTGAGCCCGGACACGAAAGTTATGGCTACACCTTC.

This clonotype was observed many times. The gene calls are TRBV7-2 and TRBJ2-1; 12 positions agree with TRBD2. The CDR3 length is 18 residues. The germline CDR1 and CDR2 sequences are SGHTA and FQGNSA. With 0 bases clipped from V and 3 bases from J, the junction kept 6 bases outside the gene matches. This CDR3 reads CASSLAPGTSGRYNEQFF. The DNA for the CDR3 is TGTGCCAGCAGCTTAGCGCCCGGGACTAGCGGGCGCTACAATGAGCAGTTCTTC.

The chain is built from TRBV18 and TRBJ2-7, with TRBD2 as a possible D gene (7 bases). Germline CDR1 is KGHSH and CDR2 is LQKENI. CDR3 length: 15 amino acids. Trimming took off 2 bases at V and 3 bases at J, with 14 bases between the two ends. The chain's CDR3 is CASSPREGGDYEQYV. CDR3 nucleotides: TGTGCCAGCTCACCAAGAGAGGGGGGGGACTACGAGCAGTACGTC.

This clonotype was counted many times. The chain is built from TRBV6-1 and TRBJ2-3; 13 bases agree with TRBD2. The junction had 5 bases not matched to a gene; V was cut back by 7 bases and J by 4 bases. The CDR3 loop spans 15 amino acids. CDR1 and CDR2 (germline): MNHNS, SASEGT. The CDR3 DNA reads TGTGCCAGCACAACCGGGACTAGCGGGGCAGATACGCAGTATTTT. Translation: CASTTGTSGADTQYF.

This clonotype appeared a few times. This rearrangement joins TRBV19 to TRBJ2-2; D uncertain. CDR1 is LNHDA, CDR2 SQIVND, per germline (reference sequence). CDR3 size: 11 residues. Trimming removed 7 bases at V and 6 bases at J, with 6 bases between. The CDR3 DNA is TGTGCCAGTATTCGTGCCGGGGAGCTGTTTTTT. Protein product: CASIRAGELFF.

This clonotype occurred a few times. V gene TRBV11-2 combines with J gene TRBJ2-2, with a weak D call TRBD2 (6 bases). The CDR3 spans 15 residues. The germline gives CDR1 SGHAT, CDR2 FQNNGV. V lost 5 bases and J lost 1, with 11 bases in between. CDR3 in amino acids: CASSVPGLNTGELFF. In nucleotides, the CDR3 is TGTGCCAGCAGCGTACCGGGACTGAACACCGGGGAGCTGTTTTTT.

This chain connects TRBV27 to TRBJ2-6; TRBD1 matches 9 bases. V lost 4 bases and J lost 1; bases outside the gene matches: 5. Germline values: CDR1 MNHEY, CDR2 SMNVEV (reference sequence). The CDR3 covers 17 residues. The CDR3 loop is CASSWSTGGSGANVLTF. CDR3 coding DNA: TGTGCCAGCAGTTGGTCGACAGGGGGTTCTGGGGCCAACGTCCTGACTTTC.

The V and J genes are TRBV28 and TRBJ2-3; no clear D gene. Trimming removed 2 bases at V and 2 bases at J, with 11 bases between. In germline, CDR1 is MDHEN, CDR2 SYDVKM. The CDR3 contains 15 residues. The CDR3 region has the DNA TGTGCCAGCAGTTTACCCCCCGGTACCACAGATACGCAGTATTTT. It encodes CASSLPPGTTDTQYF.

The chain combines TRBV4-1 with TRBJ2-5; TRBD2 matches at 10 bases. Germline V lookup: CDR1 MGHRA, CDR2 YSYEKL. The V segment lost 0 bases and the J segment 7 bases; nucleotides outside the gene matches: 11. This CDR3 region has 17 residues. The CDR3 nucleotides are TGCGCCAGCAGCCAAGATGCCCCTCAGCGGGGGGGAGTGACCCAGTACTTC. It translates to CASSQDAPQRGGVTQYF.

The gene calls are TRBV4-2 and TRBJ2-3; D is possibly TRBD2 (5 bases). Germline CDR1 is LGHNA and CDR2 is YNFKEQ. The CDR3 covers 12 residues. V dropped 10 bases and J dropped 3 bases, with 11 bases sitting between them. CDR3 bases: TGTGCCACAGGACTTCGTACAGATACGCAGTATTTT. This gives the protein CATGLRTDTQYF.

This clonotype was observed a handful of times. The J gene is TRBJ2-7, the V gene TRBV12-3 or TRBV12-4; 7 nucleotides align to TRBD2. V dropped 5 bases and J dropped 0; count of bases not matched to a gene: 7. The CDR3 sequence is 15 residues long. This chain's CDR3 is CASSAGLQSSYEQYF. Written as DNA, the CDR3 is TGTGCCAGCAGTGCGGGACTACAAAGCTCCTACGAGCAGTACTTC.